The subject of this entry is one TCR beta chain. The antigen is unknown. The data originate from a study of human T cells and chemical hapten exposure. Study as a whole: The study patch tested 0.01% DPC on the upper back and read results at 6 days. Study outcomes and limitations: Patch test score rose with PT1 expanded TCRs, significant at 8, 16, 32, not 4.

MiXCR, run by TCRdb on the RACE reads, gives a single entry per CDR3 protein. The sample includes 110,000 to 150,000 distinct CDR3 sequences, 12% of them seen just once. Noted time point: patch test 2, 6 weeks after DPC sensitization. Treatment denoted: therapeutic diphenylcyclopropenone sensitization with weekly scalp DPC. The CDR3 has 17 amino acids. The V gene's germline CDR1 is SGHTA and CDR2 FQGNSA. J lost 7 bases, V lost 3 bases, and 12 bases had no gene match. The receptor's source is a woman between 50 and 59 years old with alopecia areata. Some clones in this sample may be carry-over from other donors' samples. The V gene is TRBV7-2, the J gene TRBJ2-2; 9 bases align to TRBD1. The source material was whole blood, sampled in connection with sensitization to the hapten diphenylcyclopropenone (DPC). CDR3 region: CASSFLRDREGSGELFF. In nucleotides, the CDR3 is TGTGCCAGCAGCTTCCTCCGGGACAGGGAGGGGAGCGGGGAGCTGTTTTTT.